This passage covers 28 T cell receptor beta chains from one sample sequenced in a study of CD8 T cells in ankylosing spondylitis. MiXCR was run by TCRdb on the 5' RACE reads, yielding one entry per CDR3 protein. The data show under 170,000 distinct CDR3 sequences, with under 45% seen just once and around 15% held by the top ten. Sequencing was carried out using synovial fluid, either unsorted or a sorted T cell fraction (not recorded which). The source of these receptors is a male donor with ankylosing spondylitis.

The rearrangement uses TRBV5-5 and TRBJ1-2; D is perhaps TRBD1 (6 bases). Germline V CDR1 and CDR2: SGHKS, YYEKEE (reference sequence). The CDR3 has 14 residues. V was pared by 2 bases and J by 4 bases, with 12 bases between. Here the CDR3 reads CASSFEGGFYGYTF. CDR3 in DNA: TGTGCCAGCAGCTTCGAGGGGGGATTCTATGGCTACACCTTC.

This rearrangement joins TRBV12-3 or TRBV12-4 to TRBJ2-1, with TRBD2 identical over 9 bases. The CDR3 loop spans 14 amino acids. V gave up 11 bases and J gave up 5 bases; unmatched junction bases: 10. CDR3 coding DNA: TGTGCCTCTAGGTCTAGCGGGACTAACAATGAGCAGTTCTTC. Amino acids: CASRSSGTNNEQFF.

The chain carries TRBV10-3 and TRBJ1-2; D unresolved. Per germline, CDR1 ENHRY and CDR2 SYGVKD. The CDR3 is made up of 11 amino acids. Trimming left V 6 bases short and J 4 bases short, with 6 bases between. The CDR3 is CAIRAFYGYTF. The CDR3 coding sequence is TGTGCCATCAGGGCGTTCTATGGCTACACCTTC.

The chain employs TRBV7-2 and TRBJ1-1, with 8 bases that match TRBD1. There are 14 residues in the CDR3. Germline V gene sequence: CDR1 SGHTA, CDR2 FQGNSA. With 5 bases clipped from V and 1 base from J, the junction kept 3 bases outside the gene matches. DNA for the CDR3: TGTGCCAGCAGCGACGGGACAGGGAACACTGAAGCTTTCTTT. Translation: CASSDGTGNTEAFF.

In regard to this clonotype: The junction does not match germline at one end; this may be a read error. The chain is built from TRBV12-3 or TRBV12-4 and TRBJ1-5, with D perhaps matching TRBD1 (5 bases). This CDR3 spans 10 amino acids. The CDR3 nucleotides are TGTGCCAGCACAAAGAGGGGTATGGATTTT. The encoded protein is CASTKRGMDF.

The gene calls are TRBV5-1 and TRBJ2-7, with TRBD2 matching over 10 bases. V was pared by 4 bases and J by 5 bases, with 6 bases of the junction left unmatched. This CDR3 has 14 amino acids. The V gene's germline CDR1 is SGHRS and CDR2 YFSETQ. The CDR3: CASSHGLAAHEQYF. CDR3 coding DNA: TGCGCCAGCAGCCATGGACTAGCGGCCCACGAGCAGTACTTC.

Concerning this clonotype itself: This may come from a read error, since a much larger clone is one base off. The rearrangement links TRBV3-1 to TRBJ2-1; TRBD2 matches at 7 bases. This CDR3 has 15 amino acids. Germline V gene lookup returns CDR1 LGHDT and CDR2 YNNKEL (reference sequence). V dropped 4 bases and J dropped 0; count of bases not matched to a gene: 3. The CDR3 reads CASSPTSVSYNEQFF. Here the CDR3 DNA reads TGTGCCAGCAGCCCTACTAGCGTCTCCTACAATGAGCAGTTCTTC.

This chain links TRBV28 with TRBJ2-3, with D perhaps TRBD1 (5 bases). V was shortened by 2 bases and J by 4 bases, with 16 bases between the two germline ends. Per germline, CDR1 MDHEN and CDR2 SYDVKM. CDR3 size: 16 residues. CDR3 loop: CASSLGYRIISDTQYF. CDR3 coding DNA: TGTGCCAGCAGTTTAGGGTACAGGATAATTTCAGATACGCAGTATTTT.

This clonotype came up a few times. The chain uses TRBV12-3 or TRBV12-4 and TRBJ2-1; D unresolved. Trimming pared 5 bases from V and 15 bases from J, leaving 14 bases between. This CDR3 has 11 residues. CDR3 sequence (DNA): TGTGCCAGCAGTCTAGGAAGTAGGTGGTTCTTC. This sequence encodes CASSLGSRWFF.

The CDR3, as DNA: TGTGCCAGCAGCACCCGACTGTGGACTAGCGGGAGGGTAATGAGAGAGACCCAGTACTTC. Translation gives CASSTRLWTSGRVMRETQYF. J is TRBJ2-5 and V is TRBV11-2; the match to TRBD2 covers 15 bases. CDR1 SGHAT and CDR2 FQNNGV come from the germline V gene. V dropped 5 bases and J dropped 4; count of bases not matched to a gene: 17. The CDR3 is made up of 20 amino acids.

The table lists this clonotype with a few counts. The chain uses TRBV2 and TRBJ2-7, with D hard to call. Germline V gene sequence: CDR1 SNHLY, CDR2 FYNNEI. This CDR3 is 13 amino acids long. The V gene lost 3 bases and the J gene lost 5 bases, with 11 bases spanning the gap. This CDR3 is CASSDAVVDEQYF. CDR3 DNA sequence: TGTGCCAGCAGTGACGCAGTAGTCGACGAGCAGTACTTC.

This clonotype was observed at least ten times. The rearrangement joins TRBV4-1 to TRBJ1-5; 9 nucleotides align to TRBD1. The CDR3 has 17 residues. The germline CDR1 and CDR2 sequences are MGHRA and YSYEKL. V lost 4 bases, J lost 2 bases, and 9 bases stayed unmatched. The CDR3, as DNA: TGCGCCAGCAGCCCTGGGACAGGGATCATAGGCAATCAGCCCCAGCATTTT. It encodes CASSPGTGIIGNQPQHF.

CDR3 in DNA: TGCGCCAGCAGCCAAGTCGAGGCCGGGGGTCACAGGGATACGCAGTATTTT. Protein: CASSQVEAGGHRDTQYF. The genes are TRBV4-1 and TRBJ2-3; D may be TRBD2 (6 bases). Germline V gene lookup returns CDR1 MGHRA and CDR2 YSYEKL. V shed 1 base and J shed 6 bases, with 20 bases lying between them. This CDR3 contains 17 residues.

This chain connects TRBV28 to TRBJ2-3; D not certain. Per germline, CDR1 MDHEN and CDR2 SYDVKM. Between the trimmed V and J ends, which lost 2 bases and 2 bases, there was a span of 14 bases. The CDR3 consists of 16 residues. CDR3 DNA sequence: TGTGCCAGCAGTTTACCGACCCTAGGAAACACAGATACGCAGTATTTT. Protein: CASSLPTLGNTDTQYF.

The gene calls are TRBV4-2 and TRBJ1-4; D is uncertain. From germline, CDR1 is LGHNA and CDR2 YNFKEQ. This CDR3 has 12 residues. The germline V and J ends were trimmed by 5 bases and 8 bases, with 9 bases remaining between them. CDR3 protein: CASSGMGEKLFF. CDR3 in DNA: TGTGCCAGCAGCGGGATGGGGGAAAAACTGTTTTTT.

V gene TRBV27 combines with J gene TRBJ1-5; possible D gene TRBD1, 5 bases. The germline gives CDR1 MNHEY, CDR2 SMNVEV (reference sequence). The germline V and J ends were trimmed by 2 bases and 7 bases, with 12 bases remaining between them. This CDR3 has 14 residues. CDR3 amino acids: CASSLGRGWQPQHF. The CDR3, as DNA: TGTGCCAGCAGTTTAGGAAGGGGATGGCAGCCCCAGCATTTT.

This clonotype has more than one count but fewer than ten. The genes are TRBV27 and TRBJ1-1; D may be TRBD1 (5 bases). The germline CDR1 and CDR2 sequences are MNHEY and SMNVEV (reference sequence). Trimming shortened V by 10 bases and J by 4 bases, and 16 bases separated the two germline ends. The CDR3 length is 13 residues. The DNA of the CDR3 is TGTGCCACTAGGGGTGGGGGAACCACTGAAGCTTTCTTT. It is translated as CATRGGGTTEAFF.

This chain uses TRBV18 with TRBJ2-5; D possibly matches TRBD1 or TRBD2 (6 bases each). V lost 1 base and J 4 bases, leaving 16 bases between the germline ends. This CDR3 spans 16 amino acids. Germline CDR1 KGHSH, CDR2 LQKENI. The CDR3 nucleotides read TGTGCCAGCTCACCACGGCAGGGGAGGTTTTCAGAGACCCAGTACTTC. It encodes CASSPRQGRFSETQYF.

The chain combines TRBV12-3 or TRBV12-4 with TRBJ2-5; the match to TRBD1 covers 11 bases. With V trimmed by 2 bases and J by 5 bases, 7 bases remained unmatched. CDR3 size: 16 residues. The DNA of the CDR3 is TGTGCCAGCAGTTTAACTTGGACAGGGGGCGAGGAGACCCAGTACTTC. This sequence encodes CASSLTWTGGEETQYF.

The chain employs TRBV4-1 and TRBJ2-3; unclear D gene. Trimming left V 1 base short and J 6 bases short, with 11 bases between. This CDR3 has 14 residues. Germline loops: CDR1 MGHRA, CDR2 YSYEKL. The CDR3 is CASSQVIAADTQYF. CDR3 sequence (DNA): TGCGCCAGCAGCCAAGTGATAGCTGCGGATACGCAGTATTTT.

The CDR3 here is CASSPGTGGRGSNQPQHF. The CDR3 DNA reads TGTGCCAGCAGCCCCGGGACAGGGGGAAGGGGTAGCAATCAGCCCCAGCATTTT. The J gene is TRBJ1-5, the V gene TRBV4-2; 11 nucleotides line up with TRBD1. The CDR3 has 18 amino acids. Trimming at V came to 4 bases and at J to 0 bases, leaving 8 bases not matched to a gene. Looked up from germline, CDR1 is LGHNA and CDR2 is YNFKEQ.

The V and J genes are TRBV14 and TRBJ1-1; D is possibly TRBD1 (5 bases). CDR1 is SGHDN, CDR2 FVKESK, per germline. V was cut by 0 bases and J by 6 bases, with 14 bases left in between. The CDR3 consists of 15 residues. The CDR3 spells CASSQEYRLVPEAFF. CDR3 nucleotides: TGTGCCAGCAGCCAAGAATACAGGCTAGTCCCTGAAGCTTTCTTT.

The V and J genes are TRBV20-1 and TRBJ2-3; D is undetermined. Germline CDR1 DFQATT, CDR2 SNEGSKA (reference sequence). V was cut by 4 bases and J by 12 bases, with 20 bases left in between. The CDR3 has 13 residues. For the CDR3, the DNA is TGCAGTGCTACAAGCCAGACAAACGAAAATCAGTATTTT. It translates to CSATSQTNENQYF.

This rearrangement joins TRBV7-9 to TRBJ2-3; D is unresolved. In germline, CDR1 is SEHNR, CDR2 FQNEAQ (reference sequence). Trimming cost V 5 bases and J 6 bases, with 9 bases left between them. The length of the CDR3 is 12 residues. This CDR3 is CASSGPPDTQYF. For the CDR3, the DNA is TGTGCCAGCAGCGGGCCTCCCGATACGCAGTATTTT.

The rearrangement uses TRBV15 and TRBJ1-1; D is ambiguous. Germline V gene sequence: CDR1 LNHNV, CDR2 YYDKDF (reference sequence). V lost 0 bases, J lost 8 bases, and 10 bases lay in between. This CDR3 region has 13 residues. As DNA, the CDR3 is TGTGCCACCAGCAGAGAGAATGGACCAGAAGCTTTCTTT. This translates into CATSRENGPEAFF.

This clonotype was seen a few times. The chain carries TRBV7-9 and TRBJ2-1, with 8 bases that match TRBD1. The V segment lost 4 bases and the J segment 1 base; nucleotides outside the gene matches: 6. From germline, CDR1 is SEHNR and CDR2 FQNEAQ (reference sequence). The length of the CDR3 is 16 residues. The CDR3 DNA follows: TGTGCCAGCAGCTCCGGGACAGGTATTTCCTACAATGAGCAGTTCTTC. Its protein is CASSSGTGISYNEQFF.

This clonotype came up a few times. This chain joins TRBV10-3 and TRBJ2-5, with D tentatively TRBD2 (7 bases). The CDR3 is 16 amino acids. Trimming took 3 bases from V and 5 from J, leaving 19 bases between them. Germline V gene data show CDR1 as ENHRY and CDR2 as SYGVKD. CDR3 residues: CAISDGADGGHETQYF. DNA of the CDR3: TGTGCCATCAGTGATGGGGCAGACGGGGGGCATGAGACCCAGTACTTC.

Written as DNA, the CDR3 is TGCGCCAGCAGCCAGCTCCTTCCCACAGATACGCAGTATTTT. This sequence encodes CASSQLLPTDTQYF. V gene TRBV4-1 combines with J gene TRBJ2-3; no firm D call. Trimming took 3 bases from V and 2 from J, leaving 9 bases between them. There are 14 residues in the CDR3. Germline-derived CDR1 and CDR2 are MGHRA and YSYEKL.